Included here is one TCR beta chain sequence, with context. The data originate from a study of T cells after yellow fever vaccination. The V end lost 2 bases, the J end lost 8 bases, and 9 bases lay between the germline ends. There are 12 residues in the CDR3. Each CDR3 protein is one row after TCRdb ran MiXCR on the 5' RACE reads. The table has hundreds of thousands of distinct CDR3 sequences, 8.5% to 10% seen once; the top ten hold under 20%. The source was PBMCs, collected on the day of the first yellow fever vaccination. The sequence was obtained from a man aged 18-30 years who received the YFV17D yellow fever vaccine. This chain uses TRBV12-3 or TRBV12-4 with TRBJ1-2; D unclear. This CDR3 reads CASSLSPRGYTF. The DNA for the CDR3 is TGTGCCAGCAGTTTATCGCCTCGGGGCTACACCTTC.